This T cell receptor (beta chain) was sequenced for a study of T cell responses to AZD1222 COVID-19 vaccine. Some clones are missing from TCRdb's copy, which holds only in-frame ones; the method was immunoSEQ multiplex PCR. The data hold some 130,000 clones, with around 93% observed a single time. CDR3 length: 15 residues. Trimming shortened V by 5 bases and J by 3 bases, and 16 bases separated the two germline ends. In germline, CDR1 is MGHDK, CDR2 SYGVNS. The specimen was peripheral blood, collected 28 days after the second AZD1222 dose. The origin of this receptor is an adult who received the AZD1222 COVID-19 vaccine. This chain joins TRBV25-1 and TRBJ1-2; TRBD1 might be the D (6 bases). The CDR3 region is CASSPQVDRHYGYTF. The CDR3 region has the DNA TGTGCCAGCAGTCCCCAGGTCGACAGGCACTATGGCTACACCTTC.